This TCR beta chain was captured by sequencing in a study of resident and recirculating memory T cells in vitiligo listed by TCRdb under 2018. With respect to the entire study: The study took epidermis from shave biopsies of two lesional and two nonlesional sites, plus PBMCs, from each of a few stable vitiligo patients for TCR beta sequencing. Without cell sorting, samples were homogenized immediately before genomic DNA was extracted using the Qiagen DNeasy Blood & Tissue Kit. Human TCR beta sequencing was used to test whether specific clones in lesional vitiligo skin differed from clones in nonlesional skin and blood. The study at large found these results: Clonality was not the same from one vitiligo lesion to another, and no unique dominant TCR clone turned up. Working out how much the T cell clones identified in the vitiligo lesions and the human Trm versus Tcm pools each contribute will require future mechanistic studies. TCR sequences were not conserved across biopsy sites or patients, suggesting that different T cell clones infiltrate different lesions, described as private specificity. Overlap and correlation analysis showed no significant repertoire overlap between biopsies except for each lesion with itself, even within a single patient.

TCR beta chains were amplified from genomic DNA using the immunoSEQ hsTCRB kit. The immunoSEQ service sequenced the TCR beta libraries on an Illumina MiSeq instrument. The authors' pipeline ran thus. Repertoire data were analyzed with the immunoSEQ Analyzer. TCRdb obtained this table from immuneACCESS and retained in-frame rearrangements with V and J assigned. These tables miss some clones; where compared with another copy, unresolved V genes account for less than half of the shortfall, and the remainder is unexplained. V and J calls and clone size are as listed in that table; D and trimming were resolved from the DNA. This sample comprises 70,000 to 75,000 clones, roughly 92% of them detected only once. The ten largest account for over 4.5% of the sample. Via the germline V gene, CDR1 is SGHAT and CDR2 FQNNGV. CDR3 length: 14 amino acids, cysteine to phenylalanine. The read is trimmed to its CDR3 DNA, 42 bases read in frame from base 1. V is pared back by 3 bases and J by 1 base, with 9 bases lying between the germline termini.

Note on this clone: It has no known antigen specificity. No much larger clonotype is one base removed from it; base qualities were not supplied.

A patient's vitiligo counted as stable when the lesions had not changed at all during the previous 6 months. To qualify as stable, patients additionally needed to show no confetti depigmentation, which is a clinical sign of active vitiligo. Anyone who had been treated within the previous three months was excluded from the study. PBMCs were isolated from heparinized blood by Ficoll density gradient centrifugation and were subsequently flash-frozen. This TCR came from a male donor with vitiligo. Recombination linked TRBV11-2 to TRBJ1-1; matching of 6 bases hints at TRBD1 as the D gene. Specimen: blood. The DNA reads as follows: TGTGCCAGCAGCTTTGGGGGCGCGAACACTGAAGCTTTCTTT. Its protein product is CASSFGGANTEAFF.